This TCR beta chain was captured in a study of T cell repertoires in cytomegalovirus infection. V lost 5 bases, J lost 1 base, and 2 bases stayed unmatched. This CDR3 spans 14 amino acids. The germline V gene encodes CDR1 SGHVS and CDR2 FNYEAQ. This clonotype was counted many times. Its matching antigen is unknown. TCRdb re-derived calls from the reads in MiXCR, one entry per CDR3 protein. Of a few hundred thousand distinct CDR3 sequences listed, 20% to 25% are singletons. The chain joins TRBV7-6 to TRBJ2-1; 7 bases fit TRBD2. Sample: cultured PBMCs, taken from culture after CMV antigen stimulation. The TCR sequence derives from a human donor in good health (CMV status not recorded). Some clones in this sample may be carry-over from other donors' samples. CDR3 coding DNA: TGTGCCAGCAGCGTCGGGGGGTCCTACAATGAGCAGTTCTTC. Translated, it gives CASSVGGSYNEQFF. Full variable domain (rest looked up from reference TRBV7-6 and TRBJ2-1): GAGVSQSPRYKVTKRGQDVALRCDPISGHVSLYWYRQALGQGPEFLTYFNYEAQQDKSGLPNDRFSAERPEGSISTLTIQRTEQRDSAMYRCASSVGGSYNEQFFGPGTRLTVL.